The 30 T cell receptor beta chains below were found in one sample sequenced in a study of shared clonotypes between healthy human individuals. Assay: immunoSEQ multiplex PCR; the TCRdb copy retains only in-frame clones and omits some. Of some 1.1 million clones in the sample, 60% to 80% were seen once. The material sequenced was memory CD4+ T cells from PBMCs. Subset: CD45RA-negative fraction. All receptors come from a man younger than 35 in good health. Some clones in this sample may be carry-over from other donors' samples.

This clone was counted between two and nine times. The V and J genes are TRBV9 and TRBJ2-1; TRBD2 matches at 12 bases. Losses at the gene ends were 4 bases for V and 6 bases for J; bases not matched to a gene: 8. Germline CDR1 reads SGDLS; CDR2 reads YYNGEE. The CDR3 covers 16 residues. The CDR3 DNA follows: TGTGCCAGCAGCCATCTAGCGGGAGGGCCAGTCAATGAGCAGTTCTTC. It is translated as CASSHLAGGPVNEQFF.

The V call is TRBV6-6, the J call TRBJ2-5; the D gene is possibly TRBD2 (7 bases). Germline CDR1 MNHNY, CDR2 SVGAGI (reference sequence). CDR3 length equals 14 residues. Trimming shortened V by 2 bases and J by 5 bases, and 12 bases separated the two germline ends. The CDR3 region is CASSYRGAGETQYF. The CDR3 DNA is TGTGCCAGCAGTTACCGGGGGGCAGGGGAGACCCAGTACTTC.

The chain combines TRBV18 with TRBJ2-3; the match to TRBD2 covers 11 bases. This CDR3 region has 16 residues. Germline-derived CDR1 and CDR2 are KGHSH and LQKENI. V lost 5 bases to trimming and J lost 0 bases; unmatched junction nucleotides: 4. CDR3 residues: CASSSRTSGSTDTQYF. DNA for the CDR3: TGTGCCAGCTCATCCCGGACTAGCGGGAGCACAGATACGCAGTATTTT.

This clone has more than one count but fewer than ten. V usage is TRBV7-9 and J usage is TRBJ2-1, with a possible D match to TRBD1 (6 bases). The CDR3 totals 16 residues. Germline V CDR1 and CDR2: SEHNR, FQNEAQ (reference sequence). Deletions cut 5 bases from V and 5 bases from J, with 19 bases between. The CDR3 region has the DNA TGTGCCAGCAGCACTCCATCCAGGGGAGCGAACAATGAGCAGTTCTTC. Translation gives CASSTPSRGANNEQFF. The complete variable domain, with remaining parts taken from reference TRBV7-9 and TRBJ2-1, reads DTGVSQNPRHKITKRGQNVTFRCDPISEHNRLYWYRQTLGQGPEFLTYFQNEAQLEKSRLLSDRFSAERPKGSFSTLEIQRTEQGDSAMYLCASSTPSRGANNEQFFGPGTRLTVL.

The CDR3 DNA is TGTGCCAGCAGAACCACTAGCGGGACAGTCGGGGAGCTGTTTTTT. This codes for CASRTTSGTVGELFF. The chain carries TRBV7-9 and TRBJ2-2; 10 bases agree with TRBD2. Per the germline V gene, CDR1 is SEHNR and CDR2 is FQNEAQ (reference sequence). J was trimmed by 7 bases and V by 6 bases; bases with no gene match: 8. This CDR3 has 15 amino acids.

The V gene is TRBV6-1, the J gene TRBJ2-7; 7 bases agree with TRBD1. V was clipped by 6 bases and J by 0 bases; unmatched bases: 5. Per the germline V gene, CDR1 is MNHNS and CDR2 is SASEGT. The CDR3 runs to 14 residues. The CDR3 nucleotides are TGTGCCAGCAGCCGACAGGGCGTCTCCTACGAGCAGTACTTC. It encodes CASSRQGVSYEQYF.

The chain carries TRBV28 and TRBJ1-5, with TRBD1 identical over 9 bases. With V trimmed by 8 bases and J by 7 bases, 12 bases remained unmatched. Germline-derived CDR1 and CDR2 are MDHEN and SYDVKM. This CDR3 region has 15 residues. CDR3 loop: CASLNLGQGQQPQHF. The CDR3, as DNA: TGTGCCAGCCTCAACCTCGGACAGGGGCAGCAGCCCCAGCATTTT. Full variable domain (remainder filled in from reference TRBV28 and TRBJ1-5): DVKVTQSSRYLVKRTGEKVFLECVQDMDHENMFWYRQDPGLGLRLIYFSYDVKMKEKGDIPEGYSVSREKKERFSLILESASTNQTSMYLCASLNLGQGQQPQHFGDGTRLSIL.

This clone was seen a few times. DNA of the CDR3: TGTGCCAGCAGCCGGGGACAGGGACGCAATCAGCCCCAGCATTTT. It is translated as CASSRGQGRNQPQHF. The J gene is TRBJ1-5, the V gene TRBV28; 9 bases are a match to TRBD1. The trim removed 6 bases at V and 2 bases at J, leaving 5 bases unmatched. Per the germline V gene, CDR1 is MDHEN and CDR2 is SYDVKM. The CDR3 is 15 residues long.

The chain couples TRBV11-1 to TRBJ2-5; 7 bases line up with TRBD2. CDR1 is SGHAT, CDR2 FQDESV, per germline (reference sequence). With 5 bases clipped from V and 5 bases from J, the junction kept 5 bases outside the gene matches. The CDR3 has 13 residues. The CDR3: CASSHRLAETQYF. CDR3 in DNA: TGTGCCAGCAGCCATCGACTAGCCGAGACCCAGTACTTC.

This clone has at least ten counts. The CDR3: CASSQGGGTGYTF. As DNA, the CDR3 is TGTGCCAGCAGCCAAGGAGGGGGCACTGGCTACACCTTC. The V gene is TRBV4-2, the J gene TRBJ1-2; 7 positions match TRBD1. The CDR3 is made up of 13 amino acids. Per germline, CDR1 LGHNA and CDR2 YNFKEQ. After removal of 1 base from V and 7 bases from J, the junction contained 3 bases not matched to a gene.

V usage is TRBV6-5 and J usage is TRBJ2-7; no clear D gene. V gave up 5 bases and J gave up 2 bases, with 7 bases separating them. CDR3 length equals 12 residues. The germline V gene has CDR1 MNHEY and CDR2 SVGAGI. The CDR3 bases are TGTGCCAGCAGTACCAGTGCCTACGAGCAGTACTTC. Amino acid sequence: CASSTSAYEQYF.

As to this clone: The junction does not match germline at one end; this may be a read error. V usage is TRBV4-3 and J usage is TRBJ1-2; the D is unclear. The CDR3 is made up of 12 amino acids. CDR1 and CDR2 from the germline V gene are LGHNA and YSLEER. This CDR3 reads CASSQANYGYTF. CDR3 DNA sequence: TGCGCCAGCAGCCAAGCTAATTATGGCTACACCTTC.

This clone was seen only once. V is TRBV10-3 and J is TRBJ2-3; D perhaps matches TRBD2 (5 bases). The CDR3 runs 17 residues. Trimming pared 3 bases from V and 1 base from J, leaving 17 bases between. Germline values: CDR1 ENHRY, CDR2 SYGVKD. In DNA, the CDR3 is TGTGCCATCAGTGACTGGGTGGGAGCGGTTGGCACAGATACGCAGTATTTT. It is translated as CAISDWVGAVGTDTQYF.

This rearrangement joins TRBV11-1 to TRBJ2-1; 9 nucleotides agree with TRBD2. V dropped 6 bases and J dropped 9; count of bases not matched to a gene: 9. The germline V gene encodes CDR1 SGHAT and CDR2 FQDESV (reference sequence). CDR3 length: 14 amino acids. The CDR3 bases are TGTGCCAGCAGAACGACTAGCGGCGGCGGTGAGCAGTTCTTC. Amino acids: CASRTTSGGGEQFF.

The V call is TRBV20-1, the J call TRBJ1-3; D uncertain. The CDR3 totals 11 residues. V dropped 1 base and J dropped 7 bases, with 5 bases sitting between them. The germline V gene has CDR1 DFQATT and CDR2 SNEGSKA (reference sequence). CDR3 in amino acids: CSARGPNTIYF. CDR3 bases: TGCAGTGCTAGAGGACCCAACACCATATATTTT.

The CDR3 sequence is CASSSTGGLNIQYF. DNA of the CDR3: TGCGCCAGCAGCTCCACAGGGGGGCTAAACATTCAGTACTTC. This chain links TRBV5-1 with TRBJ2-4; TRBD1 matches 8 bases. V lost 3 bases and J lost 6; bases outside the gene matches: 5. From germline, CDR1 is SGHRS and CDR2 YFSETQ. The CDR3 spans 14 residues.

The chain is built from TRBV18 and TRBJ2-1; TRBD2 aligns across 7 bases. The V gene end was trimmed by 2 bases and the J gene end by 7 bases; junction bases not matched to a gene: 11. Germline V lookup: CDR1 KGHSH, CDR2 LQKENI. The CDR3 consists of 16 residues. The CDR3 DNA reads TGTGCCAGCTCACCATTTACGGGGAGGGCAACGAATGAGCAGTTCTTC. Protein: CASSPFTGRATNEQFF.

The chain links TRBV5-4 to TRBJ1-2; the D gene is possibly TRBD1 (5 bases). Trimming cost V 4 bases and J 7 bases, with 20 bases left between them. The CDR3 length is 15 residues. Per germline, CDR1 SGHNT and CDR2 YYREEE (reference sequence). The CDR3 DNA follows: TGTGCCAGCAGCCCGGCGGGGCGCCGGGGAGTTGGCTACACCTTC. It encodes CASSPAGRRGVGYTF.

This clone was seen a single time. The rearrangement links TRBV6-1 to TRBJ2-7; D is perhaps TRBD1 (6 bases). CDR3 length: 15 residues. V was shortened by 4 bases and J by 2 bases, with 15 bases between the two germline ends. Per the germline V gene, CDR1 is MNHNS and CDR2 is SASEGT. The CDR3 coding sequence is TGTGCCAGCAGTGTGCCGACAGGCGTCCCCTACGAGCAGTACTTC. As protein: CASSVPTGVPYEQYF.

The chain joins TRBV28 to TRBJ2-1, with a possible D match to TRBD2 (6 bases). Trimming removed 3 bases from V and 4 bases from J, with 10 bases in between. CDR1 and CDR2 from the germline V gene are MDHEN and SYDVKM. The CDR3 contains 14 residues. The CDR3 is CASSLGGTYNEQFF. CDR3 in DNA: TGTGCCAGCAGTTTGGGTGGGACTTACAATGAGCAGTTCTTC.

As to this clone: Possible read error: a much larger clone is one base away. V is TRBV27 and J is TRBJ1-2; 11 bases match TRBD1. CDR1 and CDR2 from the germline V gene are MNHEY and SMNVEV (reference sequence). This CDR3 has 14 amino acids. Losses at the gene ends were 5 bases for V and 4 bases for J; bases not matched to a gene: 3. DNA of the CDR3: TGTGCCAGCAGTCTCGGACAGGGGGCCTATGGCTACACCTTC. Protein product: CASSLGQGAYGYTF.

The V call is TRBV13, the J call TRBJ2-5; maybe TRBD1 (6 bases). The CDR3 covers 13 residues. With 8 bases removed from V and 4 bases from J, the gap between germline ends came to 14 bases. The germline V gene has CDR1 PRHDT and CDR2 FYEKMQ (reference sequence). The CDR3 coding sequence is TGTGCCAGCGCCAGGGGTTTAGGAGAGACCCAGTACTTC. It translates to CASARGLGETQYF. The full variable domain, with the rest looked up from reference TRBV13 and TRBJ2-5, is AAGVIQSPRHLIKEKRETATLKCYPIPRHDTVYWYQQGPGQDPQFLISFYEKMQSDKGSIPDRFSAQQFSDYHSELNMSSLELGDSALYFCASARGLGETQYFGPGTRLLVL.

The rearrangement joins TRBV5-4 to TRBJ2-3, with D perhaps being TRBD1 or TRBD2 (5 bases each). The CDR3 has 16 amino acids. Germline V lookup: CDR1 SGHNT, CDR2 YYREEE (reference sequence). The V gene lost 5 bases and the J gene lost 4 bases, with 20 bases spanning the gap. This CDR3 reads CASRSGPPGRADTQYF. In nucleotides, the CDR3 is TGTGCCAGCAGGTCGGGACCCCCGGGGCGTGCAGATACGCAGTATTTT.

There are many counts of this clone. Other DNA sequences in the sample encode the same CDR3. This chain uses TRBV4-2 with TRBJ2-4; D is perhaps TRBD2 (6 bases). CDR3 length: 15 amino acids. V lost 0 bases to trimming and J lost 1 base, with 7 bases between them. Germline CDR1 reads LGHNA; CDR2 reads YNFKEQ. The CDR3 nucleotides are TGTGCCAGCAGCCAAGAAGGAGGGGCCAAAAACATTCAGTACTTC. Protein: CASSQEGGAKNIQYF.

Points on this clone: At one end, the junction sequence differs from germline, possibly due to a read error. This chain links TRBV7-2 with TRBJ1-2; the D gene is possibly TRBD1 (6 bases). Per the germline V gene, CDR1 is SGHTA and CDR2 is FQGNSA. CDR3 size: 15 residues. CDR3 residues: CASSKQGKANYDYTF. The CDR3 DNA follows: TGTGCCAGCAGCAAACAGGGAAAAGCTAACTATGACTACACCTTC.

This clone was detected once. The V and J genes are TRBV4-2 and TRBJ2-5; 14 nucleotides line up with TRBD2. The CDR3 contains 18 residues. Germline CDR1 reads LGHNA; CDR2 reads YNFKEQ. V was clipped by 3 bases and J by 5 bases; unmatched bases: 11. CDR3 coding DNA: TGTGCCAGCAGCCAGGGGACTAGCGGGAGTGGTTTAGGGGAGACCCAGTACTTC. Amino acid sequence: CASSQGTSGSGLGETQYF.

The rearrangement uses TRBV4-2 and TRBJ2-6, with a tentative D call TRBD2 (5 bases). Germline loops: CDR1 LGHNA, CDR2 YNFKEQ. The CDR3 spans 16 residues. V shed 0 bases and J shed 0 bases, with 6 bases lying between them. The CDR3 DNA sequence: TGTGCCAGCAGCCAAGAAAGCGGCTCTGGGGCCAACGTCCTGACTTTC. It specifies CASSQESGSGANVLTF.

The rearrangement links TRBV27 to TRBJ1-5; 9 bases map to TRBD1. Germline CDR1 is MNHEY and CDR2 is SMNVEV (reference sequence). CDR3 length: 15 residues. Germline trimming cut 7 bases from V and 3 bases from J; bases unmatched to any gene: 7. Here the CDR3 reads CASTPGQGINQPQHF. CDR3 in DNA: TGTGCCAGCACCCCGGGACAGGGTATCAATCAGCCCCAGCATTTT.

The genes are TRBV2 and TRBJ2-3; TRBD2 might be the D (5 bases). The V gene lost 2 bases and the J gene lost 9 bases, with 15 bases spanning the gap. This CDR3 comprises 14 residues. Germline loops: CDR1 SNHLY, CDR2 FYNNEI. The chain's CDR3 is CASSESVTGNTQYF. The CDR3 DNA sequence: TGTGCCAGCAGTGAATCCGTCACGGGGAACACGCAGTATTTT.

The V call is TRBV28, the J call TRBJ2-2; no reliable D call. Germline CDR1 MDHEN, CDR2 SYDVKM. Trimming pared 5 bases from V and 6 bases from J, leaving 10 bases between. The CDR3 spans 13 residues. The CDR3 here is CASSRSGAGELFF. The CDR3 DNA sequence: TGTGCCAGCAGTCGATCTGGTGCCGGGGAGCTGTTTTTT.